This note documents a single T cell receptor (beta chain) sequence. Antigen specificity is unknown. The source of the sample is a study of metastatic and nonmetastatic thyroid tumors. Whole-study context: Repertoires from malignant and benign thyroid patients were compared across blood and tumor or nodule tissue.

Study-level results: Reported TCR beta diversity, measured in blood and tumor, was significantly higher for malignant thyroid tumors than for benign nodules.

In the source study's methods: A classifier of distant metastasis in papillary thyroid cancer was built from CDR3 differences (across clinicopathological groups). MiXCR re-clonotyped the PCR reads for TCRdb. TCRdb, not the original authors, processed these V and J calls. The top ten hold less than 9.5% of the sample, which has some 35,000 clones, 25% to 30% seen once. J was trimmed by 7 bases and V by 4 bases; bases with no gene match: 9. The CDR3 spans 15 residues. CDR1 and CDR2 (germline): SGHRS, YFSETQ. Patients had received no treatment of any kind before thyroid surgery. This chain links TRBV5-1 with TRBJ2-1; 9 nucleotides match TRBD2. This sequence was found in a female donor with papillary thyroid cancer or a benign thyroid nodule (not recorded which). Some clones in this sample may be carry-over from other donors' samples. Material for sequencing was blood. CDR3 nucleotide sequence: TGCGCCAGCAGCATTAGCGGGGGCGAAGGGAATGAGCAGTTCTTC. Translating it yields CASSISGGEGNEQFF.